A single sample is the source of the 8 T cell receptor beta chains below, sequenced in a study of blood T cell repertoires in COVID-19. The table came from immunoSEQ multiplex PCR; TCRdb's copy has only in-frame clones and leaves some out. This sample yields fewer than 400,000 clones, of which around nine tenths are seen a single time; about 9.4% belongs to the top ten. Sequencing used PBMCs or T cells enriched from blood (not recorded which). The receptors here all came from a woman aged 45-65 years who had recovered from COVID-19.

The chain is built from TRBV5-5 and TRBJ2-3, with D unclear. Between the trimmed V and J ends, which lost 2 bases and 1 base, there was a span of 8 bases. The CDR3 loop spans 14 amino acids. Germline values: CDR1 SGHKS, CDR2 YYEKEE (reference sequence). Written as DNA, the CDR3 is TGTGCCAGCAGCTTAATCGAGGGCACAGATACGCAGTATTTT. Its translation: CASSLIEGTDTQYF.

The CDR3 here is CASRVATGTEAFF. In DNA, the CDR3 is TGTGCCAGCAGGGTAGCTACGGGCACTGAAGCTTTCTTT. The genes are TRBV7-9 and TRBJ1-1, with D hard to call. The CDR3 totals 13 residues. CDR1 and CDR2 (germline): SEHNR, FQNEAQ (reference sequence). Trimming removed 6 bases at V and 4 bases at J, with 12 bases between.

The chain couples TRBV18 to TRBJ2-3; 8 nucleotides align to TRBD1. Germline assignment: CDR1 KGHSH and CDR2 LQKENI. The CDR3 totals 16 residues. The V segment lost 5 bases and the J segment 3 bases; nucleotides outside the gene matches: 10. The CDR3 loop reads CASSAKGQDGTDTQYF. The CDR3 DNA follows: TGTGCCAGCTCAGCAAAGGGACAGGATGGGACAGATACGCAGTATTTT.

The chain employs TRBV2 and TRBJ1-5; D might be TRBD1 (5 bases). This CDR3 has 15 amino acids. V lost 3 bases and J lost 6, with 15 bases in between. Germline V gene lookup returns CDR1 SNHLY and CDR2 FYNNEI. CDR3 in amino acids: CASSEAGVRSQPQHF. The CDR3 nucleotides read TGTGCCAGCAGTGAGGCGGGGGTCCGTAGTCAGCCCCAGCATTTT.

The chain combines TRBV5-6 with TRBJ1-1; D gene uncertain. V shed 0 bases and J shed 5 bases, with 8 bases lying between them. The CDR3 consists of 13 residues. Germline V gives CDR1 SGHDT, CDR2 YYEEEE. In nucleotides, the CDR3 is TGTGCCAGCAGCTTGGCCCGGAGGACTGAAGCTTTCTTT. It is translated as CASSLARRTEAFF.

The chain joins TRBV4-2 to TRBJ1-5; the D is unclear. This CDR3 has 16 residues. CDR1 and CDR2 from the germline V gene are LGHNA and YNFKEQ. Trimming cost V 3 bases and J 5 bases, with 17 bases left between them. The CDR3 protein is CASSHGEPGIDQPQHF. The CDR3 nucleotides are TGTGCCAGCAGCCACGGAGAGCCTGGTATCGATCAGCCCCAGCATTTT.

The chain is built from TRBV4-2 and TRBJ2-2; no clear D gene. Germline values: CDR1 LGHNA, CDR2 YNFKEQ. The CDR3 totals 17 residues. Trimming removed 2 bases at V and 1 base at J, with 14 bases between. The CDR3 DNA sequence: TGTGCCAGCAGCCAAAATGCGCATGCGATGAACACCGGGGAGCTGTTTTTT. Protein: CASSQNAHAMNTGELFF.

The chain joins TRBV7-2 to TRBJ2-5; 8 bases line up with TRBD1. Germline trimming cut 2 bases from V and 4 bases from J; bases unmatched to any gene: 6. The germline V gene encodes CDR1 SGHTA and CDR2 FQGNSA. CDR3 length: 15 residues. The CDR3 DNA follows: TGTGCCAGCAGCTTACAGGGGGCGTTTGGAGAGACCCAGTACTTC. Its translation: CASSLQGAFGETQYF.